This TCR beta chain was recovered during a study of read filtering for tumor transcriptome and immune sequencing (dated by TCRdb to the early 2020s). For context, the study as a whole: The cohort was composed of 16 to 20 male and roughly 13 female patients, with a mean age of approximately 62 years and an age range of roughly 45 to 85. Under revised international staging, about 8 patients fell into R-ISS I, about 17 into R-ISS II and over 5 into R-ISS III. One of the main goals was to work out a read-filtering strategy for immune repertoire data, in particular whether clonotypes backed by only a single read should be removed. Using the same bone marrow samples, the study compared TCR repertoires obtained by targeted immune repertoire sequencing with those obtained by bulk whole-transcriptome sequencing. After DNase treatment, whole-transcriptome libraries were prepared with the TruSeq RNA Access Library Prep Kit. TCR-region mapped reads per sample ranged from about 4.05 to 10.27 million with IR-seq versus only roughly 85 to 1273 with RNA-seq. Summary of the overall study and its limitations: The correlation between IR-seq and RNA-seq shared clonotype proportions was increased by removal of single-read clonotypes. Compared with RNA-seq, IR-seq captured clonotypes at much greater depth and more reliably, and a smaller IR-seq throughput was enough to identify most of the shared clonotypes. Single-read clonotypes made up about four fifths of clonotypes but roughly 3.5% of total reads in IR-seq, and about three quarters of clonotypes and approximately 48% of reads in RNA-seq. The sorted CD138-negative fraction was a mixed bone marrow immune population, not purified T cells.

Starting from about 400 ng RNA, TCR libraries were constructed with the Immunoverse kit using molecular barcoded adaptors that cover the alpha/delta and beta/gamma chains. TCR library preparation used the same RNA that went into transcriptome sequencing. Sequencing of the TCR libraries was done on an Illumina HiSeq 4000 with 2 x 150 cycles. Turning to the authors' computational methods: Using MiXCR, which included quality filtering and error correction, TCR reads were aligned to human V, D, J and C references and then assembled into CDR3 clonotypes. The tcR package in R was used to analyze clonotype counts and gene usage diversity. Raw mapping reads were checked after the RNA-seq reads had been mapped by STAR aligner version 2.5.3a onto the human GRCh37 genome. To test how sequencing depth affects detected clonotypes, IR-seq fastq files were randomly downsampled with Seqtk 1.3. TCRdb's own reprocessing of the public reads used fastp at Q25 and MiXCR and kept productive beta chains. Each entry is one CDR3 protein sequence, shown with its most common DNA and genes. Clone size and V and J calls follow TCRdb, not the original study. The sample profile shows approximately 61,000 distinct CDR3 sequences; around 21% of them were found once. The ten largest clones add up to over 13% of the sample.

CDR1 and CDR2, per the germline V gene, are MGHRA and YSYEKL. Clipping removes 4 bases from V and 6 bases from J, with 8 as the unmatched junction base count. Counted from cysteine to phenylalanine, this CDR3 has 14 amino acids. CDR3 DNA is the only sequence kept; it has 42 bases, read in frame from the first base. This clonotype has a count of ten or more. Its antigen target is currently unknown. The sample holds no much larger clone one base away, and base qualities are not on file. Each patient had bone marrow sampled at the time of active disease. Ficoll-Hypaque density gradient centrifugation was used to isolate the bone marrow mononuclear cells. To remove myeloma plasma cells, the cells were labeled with CD138 magnetic microbeads on a MACS separator, and CD138-negative cells were then collected by negative selection. Flow cytometry on an Attune NxT with CD138 antibodies was used to check the purity of the isolated cells. Total RNA was extracted using TRIzol reagent and was quantified on a NanoDrop spectrophotometer. For each patient, paired RNA-seq and IR-seq were run on the CD138-negative bone marrow sample from that patient.

The chain joins TRBV4-1 to TRBJ1-1, with 7 bases matching TRBD1. The sequence derives from a donor over 35 with multiple myeloma. Sample: a population of CD138-negative cells sorted from bone marrow. The cell subset or site tag for this specimen amounts to: bone marrow mononuclear cells depleted of CD138+ plasma/myeloma cells by negative magnetic selection. CDR3 reads: CASSLGDSHSEAFF. The DNA reads as follows: TGCGCCAGCAGCCTAGGGGACAGCCATTCTGAAGCTTTCTTT.